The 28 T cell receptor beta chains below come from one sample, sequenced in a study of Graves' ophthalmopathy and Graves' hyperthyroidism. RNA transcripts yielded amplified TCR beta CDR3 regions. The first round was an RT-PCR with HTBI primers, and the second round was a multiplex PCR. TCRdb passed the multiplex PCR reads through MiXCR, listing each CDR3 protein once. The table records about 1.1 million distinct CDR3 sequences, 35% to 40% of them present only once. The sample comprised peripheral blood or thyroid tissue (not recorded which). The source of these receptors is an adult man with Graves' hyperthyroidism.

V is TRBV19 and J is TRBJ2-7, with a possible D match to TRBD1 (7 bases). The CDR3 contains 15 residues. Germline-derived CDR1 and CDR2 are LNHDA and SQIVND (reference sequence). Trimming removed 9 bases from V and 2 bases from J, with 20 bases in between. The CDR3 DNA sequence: TGTGCCAGCCAAGCTTGGGGGGACAGAGCCTACGAGCAGTACTTC. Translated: CASQAWGDRAYEQYF.

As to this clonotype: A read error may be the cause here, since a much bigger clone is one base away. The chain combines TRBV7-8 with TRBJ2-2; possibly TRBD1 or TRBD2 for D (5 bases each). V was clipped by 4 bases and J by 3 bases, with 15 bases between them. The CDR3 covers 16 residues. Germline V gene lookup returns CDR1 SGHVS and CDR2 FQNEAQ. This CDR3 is CASSSTWGSDTGELFF. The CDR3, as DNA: TGTGCCAGCAGCTCCACTTGGGGGTCGGACACCGGGGAGCTGTTTTTT.

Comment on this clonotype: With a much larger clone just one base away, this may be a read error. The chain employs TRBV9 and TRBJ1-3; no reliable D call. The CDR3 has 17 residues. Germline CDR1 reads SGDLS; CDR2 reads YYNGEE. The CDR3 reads CASGVVPGEGSGNTIYF. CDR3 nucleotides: TGTGCCAGCGGCGTAGTTCCCGGTGAGGGCTCTGGAAACACCATATATTTT.

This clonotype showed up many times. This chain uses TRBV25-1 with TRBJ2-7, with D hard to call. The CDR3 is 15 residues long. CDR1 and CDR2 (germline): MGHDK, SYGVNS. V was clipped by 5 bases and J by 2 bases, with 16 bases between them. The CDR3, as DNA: TGTGCCAGCAGTCCCCGAGGTTCAAGAGCCTACGAGCAGTACTTC. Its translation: CASSPRGSRAYEQYF.

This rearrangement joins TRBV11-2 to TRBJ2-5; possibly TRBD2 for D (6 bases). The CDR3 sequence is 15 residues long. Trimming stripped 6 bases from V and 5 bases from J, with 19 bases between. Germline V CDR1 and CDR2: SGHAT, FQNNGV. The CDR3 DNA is TGTGCCAGCAGTTTATCTCAAGGAGGGAGTGAGACCCAGTACTTC. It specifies CASSLSQGGSETQYF.

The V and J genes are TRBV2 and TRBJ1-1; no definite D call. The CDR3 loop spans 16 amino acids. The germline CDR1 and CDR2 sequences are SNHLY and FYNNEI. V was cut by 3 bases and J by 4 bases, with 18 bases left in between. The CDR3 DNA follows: TGTGCCAGCAGTGACCGTGCCAACGAACTTAGCACTGAAGCTTTCTTT. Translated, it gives CASSDRANELSTEAFF.

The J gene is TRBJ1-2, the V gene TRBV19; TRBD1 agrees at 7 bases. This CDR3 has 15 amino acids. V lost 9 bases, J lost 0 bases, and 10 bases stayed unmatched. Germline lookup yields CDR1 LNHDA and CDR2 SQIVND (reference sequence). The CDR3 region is CASKIGQAPNYGYTF. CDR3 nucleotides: TGTGCCAGCAAAATTGGACAGGCCCCTAACTATGGCTACACCTTC.

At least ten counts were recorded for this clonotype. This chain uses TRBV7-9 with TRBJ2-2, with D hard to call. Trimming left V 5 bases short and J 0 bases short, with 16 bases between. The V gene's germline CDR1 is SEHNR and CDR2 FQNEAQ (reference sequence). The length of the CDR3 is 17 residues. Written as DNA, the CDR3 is TGTGCCAGCAGCCTAAGGGTTTCCAGCGCGAACACCGGGGAGCTGTTTTTT. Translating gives CASSLRVSSANTGELFF. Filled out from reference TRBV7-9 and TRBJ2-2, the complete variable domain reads DTGVSQNPRHKITKRGQNVTFRCDPISEHNRLYWYRQTLGQGPEFLTYFQNEAQLEKSRLLSDRFSAERPKGSFSTLEIQRTEQGDSAMYLCASSLRVSSANTGELFFGEGSRLTVL.

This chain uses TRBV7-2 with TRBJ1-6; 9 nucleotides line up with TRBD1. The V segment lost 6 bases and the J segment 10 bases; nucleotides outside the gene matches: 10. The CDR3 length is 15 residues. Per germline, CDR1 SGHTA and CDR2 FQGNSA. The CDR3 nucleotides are TGTGCCAGCAGGACATGGGGACAGGGCCAATCACCCCTCCACTTT. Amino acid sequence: CASRTWGQGQSPLHF. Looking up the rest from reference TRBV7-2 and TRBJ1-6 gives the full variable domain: GAGVSQSPSNKVTEKGKDVELRCDPISGHTALYWYRQSLGQGLEFLIYFQGNSAPDKSGLPSDRFSAERTGGSVSTLTIQRTQQEDSAVYLCASRTWGQGQSPLHFGNGTRLTVT.

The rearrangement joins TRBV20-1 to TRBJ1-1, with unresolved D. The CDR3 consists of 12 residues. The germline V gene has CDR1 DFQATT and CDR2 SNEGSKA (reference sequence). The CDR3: CRALGVNTEAFF. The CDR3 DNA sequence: TGCAGGGCCCTGGGCGTGAACACTGAAGCTTTCTTT.

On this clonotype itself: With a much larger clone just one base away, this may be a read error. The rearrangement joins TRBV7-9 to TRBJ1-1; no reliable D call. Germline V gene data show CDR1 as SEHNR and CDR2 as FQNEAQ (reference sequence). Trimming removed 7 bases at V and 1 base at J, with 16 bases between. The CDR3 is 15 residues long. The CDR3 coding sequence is TGTGCCAGCACCGCGGGTGGCAGACAGAACACTGAAGCTTTCTTT. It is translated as CASTAGGRQNTEAFF.

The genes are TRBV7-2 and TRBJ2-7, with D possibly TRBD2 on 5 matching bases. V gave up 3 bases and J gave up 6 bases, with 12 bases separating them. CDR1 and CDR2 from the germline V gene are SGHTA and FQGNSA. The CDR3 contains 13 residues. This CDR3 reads CASSFVLVGEQYF. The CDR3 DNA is TGTGCCAGCAGCTTCGTACTAGTAGGCGAGCAGTACTTC.

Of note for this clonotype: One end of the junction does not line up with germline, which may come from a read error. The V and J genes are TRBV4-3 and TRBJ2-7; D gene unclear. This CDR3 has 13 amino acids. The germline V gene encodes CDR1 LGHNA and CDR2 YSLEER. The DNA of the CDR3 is TGCACCAGCAGCCAAGATATCCTGCGGGAGCAGTACTTC. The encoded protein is CTSSQDILREQYF.

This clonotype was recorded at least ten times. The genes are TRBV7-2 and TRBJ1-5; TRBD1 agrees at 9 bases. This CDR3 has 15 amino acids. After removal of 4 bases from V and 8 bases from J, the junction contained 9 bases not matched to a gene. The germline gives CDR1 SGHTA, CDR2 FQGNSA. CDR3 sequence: CASSSGQGPWEPQHF. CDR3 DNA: TGTGCCAGCAGCTCGGGACAGGGCCCGTGGGAGCCCCAGCATTTT.

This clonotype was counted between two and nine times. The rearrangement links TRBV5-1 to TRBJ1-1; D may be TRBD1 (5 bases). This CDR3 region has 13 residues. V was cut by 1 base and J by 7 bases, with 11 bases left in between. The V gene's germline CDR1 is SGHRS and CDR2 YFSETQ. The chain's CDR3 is CASSLRTPNEAFF. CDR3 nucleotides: TGCGCCAGCAGCTTGAGGACACCGAATGAAGCTTTCTTT.

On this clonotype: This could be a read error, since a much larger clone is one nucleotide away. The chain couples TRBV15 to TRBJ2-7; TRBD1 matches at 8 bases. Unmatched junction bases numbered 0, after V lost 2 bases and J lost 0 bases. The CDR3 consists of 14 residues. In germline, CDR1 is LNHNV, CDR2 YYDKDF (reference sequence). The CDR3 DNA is TGTGCCACCAGCAGACAGGGGGCCTCCTACGAGCAGTACTTC. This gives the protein CATSRQGASYEQYF.

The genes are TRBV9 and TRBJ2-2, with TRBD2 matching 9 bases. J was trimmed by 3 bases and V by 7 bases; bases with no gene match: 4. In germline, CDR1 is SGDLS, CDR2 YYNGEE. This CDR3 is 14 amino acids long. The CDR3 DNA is TGTGCCAGCGGAGGACTAGCGCACACCGGGGAGCTGTTTTTT. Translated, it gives CASGGLAHTGELFF.

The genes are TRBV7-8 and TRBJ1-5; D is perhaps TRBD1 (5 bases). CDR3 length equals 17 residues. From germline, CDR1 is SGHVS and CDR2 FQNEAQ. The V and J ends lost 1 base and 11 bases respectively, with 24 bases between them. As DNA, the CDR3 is TGTGCCAGCAGCTTAGGCCCTGGGCAGCCGGAAGGGGAGACCCAGCATTTT. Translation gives CASSLGPGQPEGETQHF.

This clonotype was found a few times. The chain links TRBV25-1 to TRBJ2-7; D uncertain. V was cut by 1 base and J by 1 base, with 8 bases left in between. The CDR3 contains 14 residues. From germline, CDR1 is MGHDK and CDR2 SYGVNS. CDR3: CASSESLGSYEQYF. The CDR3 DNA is TGTGCCAGCAGTGAATCCCTCGGATCCTACGAGCAGTACTTC.

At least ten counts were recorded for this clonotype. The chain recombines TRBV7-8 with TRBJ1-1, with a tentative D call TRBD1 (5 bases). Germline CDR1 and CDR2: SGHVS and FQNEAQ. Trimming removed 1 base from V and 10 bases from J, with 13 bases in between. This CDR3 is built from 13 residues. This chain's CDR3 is CASSLEAGLGAFF. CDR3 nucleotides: TGTGCCAGCAGCTTAGAGGCAGGGCTGGGAGCTTTCTTT.

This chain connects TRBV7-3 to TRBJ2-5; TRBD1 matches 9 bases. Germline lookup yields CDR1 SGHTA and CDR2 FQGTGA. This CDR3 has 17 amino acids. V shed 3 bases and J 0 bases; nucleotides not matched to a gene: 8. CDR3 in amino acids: CASSLGQGSPNQETQYF. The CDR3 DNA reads TGTGCCAGCAGCTTGGGACAGGGCTCCCCAAACCAAGAGACCCAGTACTTC.

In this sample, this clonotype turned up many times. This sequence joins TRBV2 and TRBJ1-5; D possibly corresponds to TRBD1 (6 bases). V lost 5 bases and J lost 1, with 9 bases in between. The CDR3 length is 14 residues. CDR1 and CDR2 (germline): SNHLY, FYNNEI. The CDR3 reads CASSWTASNQPQHF. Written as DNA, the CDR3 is TGTGCCAGCAGTTGGACAGCAAGCAATCAGCCCCAGCATTTT. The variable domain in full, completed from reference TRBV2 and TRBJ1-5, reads EPEVTQTPSHQVTQMGQEVILRCVPISNHLYFYWYRQILGQKVEFLVSFYNNEISEKSEIFDDQFSVERPDGSNFTLKIRSTKLEDSAMYFCASSWTASNQPQHFGDGTRLSIL.

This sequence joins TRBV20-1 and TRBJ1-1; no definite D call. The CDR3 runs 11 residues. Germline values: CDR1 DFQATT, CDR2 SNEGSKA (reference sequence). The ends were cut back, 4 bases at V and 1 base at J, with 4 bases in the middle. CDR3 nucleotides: TGCAGTGCTAAGAGGAACACTGAAGCTTTCTTT. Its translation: CSAKRNTEAFF.

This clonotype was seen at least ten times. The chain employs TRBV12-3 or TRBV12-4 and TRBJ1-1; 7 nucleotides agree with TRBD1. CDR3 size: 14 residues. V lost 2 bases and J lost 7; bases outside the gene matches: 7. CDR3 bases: TGTGCCAGCAGTTTAACTGGGACAGTCGATGAAGCTTTCTTT. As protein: CASSLTGTVDEAFF.

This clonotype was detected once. CDR3 coding DNA: TGCGCCAGCAGGAGGAGGATATCCGAAGCAGATACGCAGTATTTT. Amino acids: CASRRRISEADTQYF. This sequence joins TRBV5-1 and TRBJ2-3, with D possibly TRBD2 on 5 matching bases. This CDR3 is built from 15 residues. Germline V gives CDR1 SGHRS, CDR2 YFSETQ. V lost 5 bases, J lost 4 bases, and 17 bases lay in between.

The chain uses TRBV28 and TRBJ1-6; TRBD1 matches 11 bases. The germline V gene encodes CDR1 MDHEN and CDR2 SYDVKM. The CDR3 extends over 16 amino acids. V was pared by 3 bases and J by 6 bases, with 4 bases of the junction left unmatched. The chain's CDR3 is CASSFVGQGANSPLHF. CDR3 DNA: TGTGCCAGCAGTTTCGTCGGACAGGGGGCTAATTCACCCCTCCACTTT.

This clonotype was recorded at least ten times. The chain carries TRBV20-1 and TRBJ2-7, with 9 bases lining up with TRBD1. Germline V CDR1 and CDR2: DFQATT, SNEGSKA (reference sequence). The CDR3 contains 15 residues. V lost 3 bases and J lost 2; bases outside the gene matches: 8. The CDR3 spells CSARPPGQGTYEQYF. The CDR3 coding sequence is TGCAGTGCTAGGCCACCGGGACAGGGTACCTACGAGCAGTACTTC.

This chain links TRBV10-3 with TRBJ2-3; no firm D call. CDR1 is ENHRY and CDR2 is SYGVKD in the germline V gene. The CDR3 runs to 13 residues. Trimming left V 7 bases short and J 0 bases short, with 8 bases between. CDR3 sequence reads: CAIIATSTDTQYF. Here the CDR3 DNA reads TGTGCCATCATTGCAACTAGCACAGATACGCAGTATTTT.